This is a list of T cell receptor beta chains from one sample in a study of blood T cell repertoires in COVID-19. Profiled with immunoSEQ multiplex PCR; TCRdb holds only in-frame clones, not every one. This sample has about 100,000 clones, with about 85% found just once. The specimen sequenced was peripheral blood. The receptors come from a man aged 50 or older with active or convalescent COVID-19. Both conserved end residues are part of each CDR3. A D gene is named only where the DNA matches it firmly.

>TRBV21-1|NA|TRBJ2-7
CASSGQVGQGVDEQYF
TGTGCCAGCAGCGGACAGGTGGGACAGGGGGTCGACGAGCAGTACTTC
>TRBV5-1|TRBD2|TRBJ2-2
CASSLKWEGTGELFF
TGCGCCAGCAGCTTAAAGTGGGAGGGCACCGGGGAGCTGTTTTTT
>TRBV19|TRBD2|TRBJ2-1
CASSTPGAGGFDEQFF
TGTGCCAGTAGTACCCCAGGGGCGGGAGGTTTTGATGAGCAGTTCTTC
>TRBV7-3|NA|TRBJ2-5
CASSVEGQGRGGTQYF
TGTGCCAGCAGCGTAGAAGGACAAGGCAGAGGGGGGACCCAGTACTTC
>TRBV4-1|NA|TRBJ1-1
CASSQVQGSTEAFF
TGCGCCAGCAGCCAAGTTCAGGGTTCCACTGAAGCTTTCTTT
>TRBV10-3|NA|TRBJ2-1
CAISEADRPQGNEQFF
TGTGCCATCAGTGAGGCCGACAGGCCCCAGGGCAATGAGCAGTTCTTC
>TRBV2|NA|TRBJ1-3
CASSGTDSGNTIYF
TGTGCCAGCAGTGGGACAGACTCTGGAAACACCATATATTTT
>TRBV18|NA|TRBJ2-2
CASSPRSTYGGELFF
TGTGCCAGCTCACCACGGTCTACCTACGGCGGGGAGCTGTTTTTT
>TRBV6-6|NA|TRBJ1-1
CASSYYSEAFF
TGTGCCAGCAGTTACTATAGTGAAGCTTTCTTT
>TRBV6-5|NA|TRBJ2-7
CASSYGLLGSYEQYF
TGTGCCAGCAGTTACGGTCTCCTAGGCTCCTACGAGCAGTACTTC
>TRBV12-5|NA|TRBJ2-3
CASGLLDITDTQYF
TGTGCTAGTGGTTTGCTTGACATTACAGATACGCAGTATTTT
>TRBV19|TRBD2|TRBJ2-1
CASSIGTSGHNEQFF
TGTGCCAGTAGTATTGGTACTAGCGGACACAATGAGCAGTTCTTC
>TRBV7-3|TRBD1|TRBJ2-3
CASSSQPGTGPTDTQYF
TGTGCCAGCAGCTCTCAACCCGGGACAGGCCCCACAGATACGCAGTATTTT
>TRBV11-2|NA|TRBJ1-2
CASSPEWGSLPYGYTF
TGTGCCAGCAGCCCAGAGTGGGGCAGTCTCCCCTATGGCTACACCTTC
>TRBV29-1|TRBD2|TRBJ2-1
CSVDTGTSLRGGYNEQFF
TGCAGCGTTGATACCGGGACTAGCCTGAGGGGTGGCTACAATGAGCAGTTCTTC